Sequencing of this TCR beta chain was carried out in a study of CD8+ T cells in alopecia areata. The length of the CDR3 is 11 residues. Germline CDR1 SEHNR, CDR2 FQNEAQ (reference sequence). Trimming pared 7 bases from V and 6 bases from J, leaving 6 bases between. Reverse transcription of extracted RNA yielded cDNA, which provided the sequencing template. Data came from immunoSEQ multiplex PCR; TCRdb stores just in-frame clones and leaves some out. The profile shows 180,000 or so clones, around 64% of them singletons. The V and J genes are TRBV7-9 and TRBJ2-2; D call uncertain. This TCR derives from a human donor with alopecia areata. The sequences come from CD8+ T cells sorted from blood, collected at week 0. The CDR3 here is CASTPSGELFF. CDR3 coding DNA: TGTGCCAGCACCCCTTCCGGGGAGCTGTTTTTT.